The 15 T cell receptor beta chains reported below all come from one sample, sequenced in a study of T cell clones after liver transplantation. Libraries were prepared by immunoSEQ multiplex PCR; TCRdb keeps only in-frame clonotypes and omits some of them. The profile shows roughly 50,000 clones, approximately 84% of them singletons. Here the sequenced sample was CD4+ T cells from blood, taken before liver transplant. These receptors were obtained from a human donor who received a liver transplant.

The chain recombines TRBV4-3 with TRBJ2-1; 9 bases map to TRBD2. In germline, CDR1 is LGHNA, CDR2 YSLEER. The CDR3 extends over 16 amino acids. V was pared by 0 bases and J by 5 bases, with 5 bases of the junction left unmatched. Here the CDR3 DNA reads TGCGCCAGCAGCCAAGAAGGACTAGCGACGGACAATGAGCAGTTCTTC. Its translation is CASSQEGLATDNEQFF.

This sequence joins TRBV5-6 and TRBJ2-2; 9 bases agree with TRBD1. V trimming: 4 bases; J trimming: 7 bases; junction bases outside the gene matches: 8. This CDR3 is 15 amino acids long. CDR1 and CDR2 (germline): SGHDT, YYEEEE. The CDR3 reads CASSDTGGIIGELFF. CDR3 sequence (DNA): TGTGCCAGCAGCGACACAGGGGGCATTATCGGGGAGCTGTTTTTT.

The gene calls are TRBV27 and TRBJ1-4; no clear D gene. Germline V lookup: CDR1 MNHEY, CDR2 SMNVEV (reference sequence). Between the trimmed V and J ends, which lost 2 bases and 0 bases, there was a span of 10 bases. The CDR3 runs to 16 residues. CDR3 sequence: CASSLRPVATNEKLFF. The CDR3 DNA reads as TGTGCCAGCAGTTTACGCCCGGTGGCAACTAATGAAAAACTGTTTTTT.

The CDR3 sequence: CASATGTLLGKQYF. As DNA, the CDR3 is TGTGCCAGCGCGACCGGGACGTTACTCGGAAAGCAGTACTTC. The chain couples TRBV19 to TRBJ2-7, with D perhaps assigned TRBD1 or TRBD2 (5 bases each). The CDR3 runs 14 residues. V was cut by 9 bases and J by 8 bases, with 23 bases left in between. In germline, CDR1 is LNHDA, CDR2 SQIVND (reference sequence).

The chain is built from TRBV6-1 and TRBJ2-6; the D is unclear. The CDR3 is 16 residues long. V lost 0 bases and J lost 4, with 10 bases in between. Germline V gene data show CDR1 as MNHNS and CDR2 as SASEGT. The CDR3 is CASSEALMGGANVLTF. DNA for the CDR3: TGTGCCAGCAGTGAAGCACTGATGGGGGGGGCCAACGTCCTGACTTTC.

V is TRBV10-3 and J is TRBJ2-2; 8 bases are shared with TRBD2. CDR1 and CDR2 (germline): ENHRY, SYGVKD. There are 14 residues in the CDR3. Trimming cost V 6 bases and J 5 bases; bases outside gene matches: 5. CDR3 nucleotide sequence: TGTGCCATCAGGGGTCGGGAGGGTACCGGGGAGCTGTTTTTT. Translation: CAIRGREGTGELFF.

The rearrangement links TRBV4-2 to TRBJ1-2; tentative D call: TRBD1 (5 bases). Germline CDR1 is LGHNA and CDR2 is YNFKEQ. The CDR3 loop spans 13 amino acids. The V gene lost 6 bases and the J gene lost 6 bases, with 14 bases spanning the gap. CDR3 residues: CASSTAQGDGYTF. CDR3 nucleotides: TGTGCCAGCAGTACCGCCCAAGGGGATGGCTACACCTTC.

The chain joins TRBV10-3 to TRBJ2-2; D remains unclear. The CDR3 sequence is 12 residues long. CDR1 ENHRY and CDR2 SYGVKD come from the germline V gene. Trimming stripped 5 bases from V and 0 bases from J, with 1 base between. CDR3 residues: CAISPNTGELFF. The CDR3, as DNA: TGTGCCATCAGTCCGAACACCGGGGAGCTGTTTTTT.

This chain links TRBV9 with TRBJ2-1; 9 bases are a match to TRBD2. This CDR3 contains 17 residues. V trimming: 0 bases; J trimming: 9 bases; junction bases outside the gene matches: 13. Germline CDR1 is SGDLS and CDR2 is YYNGEE. CDR3 DNA sequence: TGTGCCAGCAGCGTAGGAGTCTTGGCGGGGGGGCCGACTGAGCAGTTCTTC. Translated: CASSVGVLAGGPTEQFF.

This chain connects TRBV10-3 to TRBJ2-3; 8 nucleotides match TRBD2. V lost 10 bases and J lost 0; bases outside the gene matches: 6. The CDR3 contains 14 residues. Germline V lookup: CDR1 ENHRY, CDR2 SYGVKD. CDR3 DNA: TGTGCCAGCGGGCGGGGGGCTAGCACAGATACGCAGTATTTT. Translating gives CASGRGASTDTQYF.

This chain connects TRBV5-6 to TRBJ2-1; the D is unclear. Germline V gene sequence: CDR1 SGHDT, CDR2 YYEEEE. The CDR3 has 12 amino acids. Trimming removed 0 bases at V and 6 bases at J, with 4 bases between. The CDR3, as DNA: TGTGCCAGCAGCTTGGACGCCAATGAGCAGTTCTTC. It codes for CASSLDANEQFF.

The rearrangement links TRBV10-3 to TRBJ1-1, with a weak D call TRBD1 (5 bases). Germline values: CDR1 ENHRY, CDR2 SYGVKD. Trimming removed 4 bases from V and 4 bases from J, with 16 bases in between. The CDR3 covers 15 residues. Written as DNA, the CDR3 is TGTGCCATCAGTGTTTCGGCAGGGTCGATCACTGAAGCTTTCTTT. Translation gives CAISVSAGSITEAFF.

The chain carries TRBV19 and TRBJ2-5; D is undetermined. Trimming removed 4 bases at V and 5 bases at J, with 14 bases between. CDR3 length: 14 amino acids. In germline, CDR1 is LNHDA, CDR2 SQIVND (reference sequence). The CDR3 sequence is CASSTSGGGETQYF. CDR3 DNA sequence: TGTGCCAGTAGTACCTCAGGCGGTGGGGAGACCCAGTACTTC.

The chain couples TRBV4-2 to TRBJ2-3; D may be TRBD2 (6 bases). Germline V gene sequence: CDR1 LGHNA, CDR2 YNFKEQ. Trimming took off 2 bases at V and 5 bases at J, with 14 bases between the two ends. The length of the CDR3 is 15 residues. The CDR3 region is CASSQPSGVEDTQYF. The CDR3 coding sequence is TGTGCCAGCAGCCAACCCTCGGGGGTGGAAGATACGCAGTATTTT.

To note about this clone: Other DNA sequences from this sample encode an identical CDR3 as well. The rearrangement links TRBV5-1 to TRBJ2-5; 8 bases are a match to TRBD2. The CDR3 extends over 14 amino acids. V dropped 4 bases and J dropped 3; count of bases not matched to a gene: 5. Germline values: CDR1 SGHRS, CDR2 YFSETQ. CDR3 DNA sequence: TGCGCCAGCAGCGGCCTAGCGGGCGAAGAGACCCAGTACTTC. It specifies CASSGLAGEETQYF.